Listed here are 30 T cell receptor beta chains from one sample, sequenced in a study of tumor-infiltrating lymphocytes in primary liver carcinoma. Reverse transcription of about 500 ng total RNA with a constant-region primer produced TCR beta cDNA. Libraries for TCR beta were built through three nested multiplex PCR rounds, which together made up a slightly modified ARM-PCR procedure. The study ran its first two PCR rounds for 9 to 10 cycles each, using TRBV1-TRBV30 forward primers and a C-beta reverse primer. Using its own MiXCR run on the multiplex PCR reads, TCRdb lists one record per CDR3 protein. Counted here are about 22,000 distinct CDR3 sequences, around 81% occurring once; the ten biggest clones make up 35%. Both RNA and DNA were isolated together from approximately 20-30 mg of bulk tissue that had not been sorted. Sequenced material: liver tumor tissue from sampling region 2. Documented subset: tumor region T2, inferior pole. Receptor source: a woman in her 30s with primary liver carcinoma and hepatitis B virus infection.

The chain links TRBV10-3 to TRBJ2-5; tentative D call: TRBD2 (5 bases). CDR1 is ENHRY, CDR2 SYGVKD, per germline. CDR3 length: 15 amino acids. V lost 0 bases, J lost 12 bases, and 20 bases lay in between. CDR3 residues: CAISESASRQEIEYF. The CDR3 nucleotides read TGTGCCATCAGTGAGTCGGCTAGCAGACAAGAGATCGAGTACTTC.

The count of this clonotype is one. No conserved phenylalanine or tryptophan is present at the end of the CDR3, so a read error is the likely explanation. V and J are TRBV29-1 and TRBJ2-2; D is unresolved. CDR1 SQVTM and CDR2 ANQGSEA come from the germline V gene. The CDR3 length is 13 residues. The CDR3 DNA sequence: TGCAGTGTTGTGAGACGAGACACCGGGGAGCTGTTTGTT. The encoded protein is CSVVRRDTGELFV.

About this clonotype itself: The final CDR3 position lacks the conserved phenylalanine or tryptophan, pointing to a likely read error. V is TRBV11-2 and J is TRBJ2-5, with D uncertain. This CDR3 comprises 13 residues. Germline-derived CDR1 and CDR2 are SGHAT and FQNNGV. The CDR3 sequence is CASSPRHIETQYL. The CDR3 DNA reads TGTGCCAGCAGCCCTAGACATATAGAGACACAGTACTTA.

The chain recombines TRBV29-1 with TRBJ2-3, with D maybe TRBD2 (5 bases). The germline V gene has CDR1 SQVTM and CDR2 ANQGSEA. The CDR3 covers 16 residues. V was pared by 7 bases and J by 8 bases, with 28 bases between. CDR3 nucleotide sequence: TGCAGCGCCTCCCGGGCTAATGGGAGTAGATCAGGTACGCAGTATTTT. Its translation: CSASRANGSRSGTQYF.

The DNA of the CDR3 is TGTGCCAGCAGTCCCAAACAGGGGGCCGGTCAGAACGTGCAGTACTTC. Protein product: CASSPKQGAGQNVQYF. The chain links TRBV7-9 to TRBJ2-7; 9 nucleotides match TRBD1. The CDR3 spans 16 residues. Unmatched junction bases numbered 18, after V lost 6 bases and J lost 9 bases. Germline-derived CDR1 and CDR2 are SEHNR and FQNEAQ (reference sequence). The full variable domain, its missing parts supplied by reference TRBV7-9 and TRBJ2-7, is DTGVSQNPRHKITKRGQNVTFRCDPISEHNRLYWYRQTLGQGPEFLTYFQNEAQLEKSRLLSDRFSAERPKGSFSTLEIQRTEQGDSAMYLCASSPKQGAGQNVQYFGPGTRLTVT.

Turning to this clonotype: A much larger clone is a single base away; this may be a read error. The rearrangement links TRBV2 to TRBJ1-5; TRBD1 might be the D (5 bases). The CDR3 extends over 14 amino acids. The germline gives CDR1 SNHLY, CDR2 FYNNEI. The V gene lost 8 bases and the J gene lost 2 bases, with 13 bases spanning the gap. The CDR3 here is CASGGGGGNQPQHF. The CDR3, as DNA: TGTGCCAGCGGTGGGGGAGGGGGCAATCAGCCCCAGCATTTT.

As for this clonotype: This likely comes from a read error, as the CDR3 has no conserved phenylalanine or tryptophan at its end. The DNA is left out, because the CDR3 cannot be placed on it with certainty; the CDR3 is given as TCRdb lists it. The rearrangement joins TRBV10-2 to TRBJ2-1; TRBD1 is taken as the D call from the table, unchecked against the DNA. The CDR3 spans 11 amino acids, including both terminal residues. CDR1 WSHSY and CDR2 SAAADI come from the germline V gene. CDR3 amino acids: CVNAGQGVPFI.

Concerning this clonotype itself: A read error may account for a junction end that differs from germline. The CDR3: CASSQDFPGPYEHYF. The CDR3 DNA follows: TGCGCAAGCAGCCAAGATTTTCCAGGGCCCTACGAGCATTACTTC. The chain carries TRBV4-3 and TRBJ2-7; perhaps TRBD1 as D (5 bases). In germline, CDR1 is LGHNA, CDR2 YSLEER. The CDR3 is made up of 15 amino acids.

The genes are TRBV21-1 and TRBJ2-7; the table's TRBD1 call for D was not verified on the DNA. TRBV21-1 is designated a pseudogene. This CDR3 has 14 residues. CDR3 sequence: CASCSLGATYEQYF. Written as DNA, the CDR3 is TGTGCCAGCTGCTCCCTGGGGGCCACCTACGAGCAGTACTTC.

In regard to this clonotype: The junction shows a germline mismatch at one end, possibly a read error. The chain carries TRBV11-2 and TRBJ2-3; 8 bases are shared with TRBD2. This CDR3 spans 17 amino acids. CDR1 is SGHAT and CDR2 is FQNNGV in the germline V gene. This chain's CDR3 is CTSSHRGSGSLTVTQYF. For the CDR3, the DNA is TGTACCAGCAGCCATCGAGGGAGCGGGAGCCTCACAGTTACGCAGTATTTT. The full variable domain, its missing parts supplied by reference TRBV11-2 and TRBJ2-3, is EAGVAQSPRYKIIEKRQSVAFWCNPISGHATLYWYQQILGQGPKLLIQFQNNGVVDDSQLPKDRFSAERLKGVDSTLKIQPAKLEDSAVYLCTSSHRGSGSLTVTQYFGPGTRLTVL.

With respect to this clonotype: One end of the junction varies from germline; a read error may be responsible. The chain recombines TRBV5-6 with TRBJ2-2; weak D call: TRBD2 (5 bases). The CDR3 is 15 residues long. CDR1 and CDR2 from the germline V gene are SGHDT and YYEEEE. In nucleotides, the CDR3 is TGTGCCAGCGCCTTGGCACCCATAGTCACCGGGGAACTGTTTTTT. This codes for CASALAPIVTGELFF.

To note about this clonotype: The conserved phenylalanine or tryptophan normally closing the CDR3 is absent here, so this likely arose from a read error. V and J are TRBV5-8 and TRBJ2-6; the D is unclear. Germline V gene lookup returns CDR1 SGHTS and CDR2 YDEGEE. The CDR3 has 16 amino acids. The CDR3 region has the DNA TGTGCCAGCACCATGACGGGCTTCTCTGGAGCCAACATCCTGACTCTC. This gives the protein CASTMTGFSGANILTL.

Notes on this clonotype: One end of the junction is discordant with germline, which a read error may explain. J is TRBJ2-7 and V is TRBV11-2; no clear D gene. CDR1 is SGHAT, CDR2 FQNNGV, per germline. The length of the CDR3 is 13 residues. Here the CDR3 reads CASILGSNYDQYF. As DNA, the CDR3 is TGTGCCAGCATCTTAGGCTCAAATTACGACCAGTACTTC.

This clonotype was seen just once. Relative to the germline gene, one junction end is altered; a read error may explain this. The chain carries TRBV29-1 and TRBJ2-1; 7 bases map to TRBD2. The length of the CDR3 is 12 residues. Looked up from germline, CDR1 is SQVTM and CDR2 is ANQGSEA. The CDR3 DNA reads TGCAGCCCCCTAAGGGACTACATTGAGCAGATCTTC. Translated: CSPLRDYIEQIF.

This clonotype was seen ten or more times. A much larger clonotype is one base distant, so this may be a read error. The gene calls are TRBV7-9 and TRBJ2-2; D perhaps matches TRBD2 (5 bases). The CDR3 is 12 amino acids. The germline V gene encodes CDR1 SEHNR and CDR2 FQNEAQ (reference sequence). The CDR3 region has the DNA TGTGCCAGCAGCCCAAGTGTCGGGGAGCCGTTTTTT. It translates to CASSPSVGEPFF.

The V gene is TRBV29-1, the J gene TRBJ2-1; D ambiguous. The CDR3 consists of 12 residues. Trimming pared 6 bases from V and 15 bases from J, leaving 21 bases between. CDR1 and CDR2 from the germline V gene are SQVTM and ANQGSEA. Written as DNA, the CDR3 is TGCAGCGTCGTGTGGTGCAAGGGCCGAACGTTCTTC. This sequence encodes CSVVWCKGRTFF.

A note on this clonotype: One end of the junction does not line up with germline, which may come from a read error. This chain uses TRBV4-3 with TRBJ2-2; maybe TRBD2 (5 bases). This CDR3 region has 13 residues. The germline V gene encodes CDR1 LGHNA and CDR2 YSLEER. The CDR3, as DNA: TGTGTTAGCAGCTCGATGGGAGCCGGGGAGCTGTTTTTT. Its protein is CVSSSMGAGELFF.

This clonotype was seen a handful of times. One junction end does not reproduce the germline sequence, and a read error may be involved. The chain is built from TRBV13 and TRBJ2-1; 7 bases are shared with TRBD2. Germline V gene lookup returns CDR1 PRHDT and CDR2 FYEKMQ (reference sequence). The CDR3 has 16 residues. CDR3 in DNA: TGTGCCAGCAGCACCGGGACCAGCGGGGCGTACAATGACCAGTTCTTC. Translating gives CASSTGTSGAYNDQFF.

The chain couples TRBV28 to TRBJ2-7; D gene uncertain. This CDR3 spans 11 amino acids. CDR1 is MDHEN, CDR2 SYDVKM, per germline. V was pared by 6 bases and J by 7 bases, with 10 bases between. The CDR3 sequence: CASSLRLEQYF. As DNA, the CDR3 is TGTGCCAGCAGCCTCAGATTGGAGCAGTACTTC.

With regard to this clonotype: The conserved phenylalanine or tryptophan normally closing the CDR3 is absent here, so this likely arose from a read error. This chain uses TRBV28 with TRBJ1-3, with D unclear. This CDR3 spans 14 amino acids. Germline V gene data show CDR1 as MDHEN and CDR2 as SYDVKM. Trimming removed 8 bases at V and 4 bases at J, with 15 bases between. The CDR3 DNA sequence: TGTGCCAGCCCAGCACAGTTGGTGGGAAACACCATATATGTT. The encoded protein is CASPAQLVGNTIYV.

This clonotype was detected many times. Sequence at one end of the junction differs from germline and may be a read error. The chain uses TRBV7-6 and TRBJ2-1; 8 positions match TRBD2. The CDR3 covers 15 residues. Germline-derived CDR1 and CDR2 are SGHVS and FNYEAQ. CDR3 region: CDSSLSAGEGNEQFF. The CDR3 DNA follows: TGTGACAGCAGCTTATCAGCGGGAGAAGGCAATGAGCAGTTCTTC. The full variable domain, with the rest looked up from reference TRBV7-6 and TRBJ2-1, is GAGVSQSPRYKVTKRGQDVALRCDPISGHVSLYWYRQALGQGPEFLTYFNYEAQQDKSGLPNDRFSAERPEGSISTLTIQRTEQRDSAMYRCDSSLSAGEGNEQFFGPGTRLTVL.

The chain carries TRBV12-3 or TRBV12-4 and TRBJ2-1; TRBD2 matches at 9 bases. This CDR3 comprises 19 residues. V shed 9 bases, J shed 0 bases, and the junction held 18 bases outside the gene matches. The CDR3 protein is CASRGAGGARTDSYNEQFF. DNA of the CDR3: TGTGCCAGTAGGGGGGCGGGAGGGGCCCGAACCGACTCCTACAATGAGCAGTTCTTC.

Notes on this clonotype: Lacking the conserved final phenylalanine or tryptophan, this CDR3 likely reflects a read error. This chain joins TRBV6-1 and TRBJ2-2; D may be TRBD1 or TRBD2 (6 bases each). Germline CDR1 and CDR2: MNHNS and SASEGT. Trimming stripped 4 bases from V and 0 bases from J, with 21 bases between. This CDR3 region has 19 residues. The CDR3 DNA reads as TGTGCCAGCAGTGGAACCCTTCCCGGGGGCGCCGCGAACACCGGGGAGCTGTTTCTC. Encoded protein: CASSGTLPGGAANTGELFL.

This chain connects TRBV6-1 to TRBJ2-4; D possibly corresponds to TRBD2 (5 bases). This CDR3 is built from 17 residues. Trimming cost V 10 bases and J 0 bases, with 22 bases left between them. Germline V gene sequence: CDR1 MNHNS, CDR2 SASEGT. The CDR3 DNA follows: TGTGCCACTTGTGGGCGGAGGACCCTAGTAGCCAAAAACATTCAGTACTTC. The encoded protein is CATCGRRTLVAKNIQYF.

Points on this clonotype: One end of the junction varies from germline; a read error may be responsible. This chain uses TRBV4-2 with TRBJ2-6; tentatively, D is TRBD1 (5 bases). This CDR3 region has 16 residues. In germline, CDR1 is LGHNA, CDR2 YNFKEQ. CDR3 amino acids: CASGQDRMAGANLLTF. The CDR3 nucleotides read TGTGCCAGCGGCCAAGATAGAATGGCTGGGGCCAACCTCCTGACTTTC.

A remark on this clonotype: Because it lacks the conserved phenylalanine or tryptophan at the end, this CDR3 is likely a read error. The chain carries TRBV6-5 and TRBJ1-2; TRBD1 is a possible D gene (5 bases). This CDR3 has 15 residues. The V gene's germline CDR1 is MNHEY and CDR2 SVGAGI. The chain's CDR3 is CANSSEFRAARGYTI. CDR3 sequence (DNA): TGTGCCAACAGTAGCGAATTCAGGGCCGCACGGGGCTACACCATC.

Comment on this clonotype: As the CDR3 is not closed by the conserved phenylalanine or tryptophan, this likely results from a read error. The DNA is omitted, as the CDR3 cannot be located on it reliably, and the CDR3 follows TCRdb's listing. CDR3 sequence reads: CASSLFRGSTNEKQFL. The genes are TRBV11-2 and TRBJ1-4. The CDR3 is 16 amino acids in total, end residues counted. Per germline, CDR1 SGHAT and CDR2 FQNNGV.

In DNA, the CDR3 is TGCGCCAGCAGCCAAGCCGTGACGGGGGGGGGTCACATTAGCTACGAGCAGTACTTC. It is translated as CASSQAVTGGGHISYEQYF. V gene TRBV4-3 combines with J gene TRBJ2-7; 8 bases are shared with TRBD2. The V segment lost 1 base and the J segment 3 bases; nucleotides outside the gene matches: 17. The germline gives CDR1 LGHNA, CDR2 YSLEER. The CDR3 sequence is 19 residues long.

Concerning this clonotype: Mismatch with germline at one junction end may stem from a read error. The chain has TRBV7-9 and TRBJ1-6; D unclear. The CDR3 has 13 residues. Germline assignment: CDR1 SEHNR and CDR2 FQNEAQ (reference sequence). CDR3 loop: CASIKSENSHLHF. In nucleotides, the CDR3 is TGTGCCAGCATCAAATCGGAGAATTCACACCTCCACTTT.

A note on this clonotype: At one end, the junction sequence differs from germline, possibly due to a read error. V is TRBV5-4 and J is TRBJ2-3; possible D gene TRBD1, 5 bases. The CDR3 runs to 17 residues. From germline, CDR1 is SGHNT and CDR2 YYREEE (reference sequence). The CDR3 spells CATSVDGHPPPTETHYF. The CDR3 DNA follows: TGTGCCACCAGCGTAGACGGACACCCTCCACCCACAGAAACGCACTATTTT.